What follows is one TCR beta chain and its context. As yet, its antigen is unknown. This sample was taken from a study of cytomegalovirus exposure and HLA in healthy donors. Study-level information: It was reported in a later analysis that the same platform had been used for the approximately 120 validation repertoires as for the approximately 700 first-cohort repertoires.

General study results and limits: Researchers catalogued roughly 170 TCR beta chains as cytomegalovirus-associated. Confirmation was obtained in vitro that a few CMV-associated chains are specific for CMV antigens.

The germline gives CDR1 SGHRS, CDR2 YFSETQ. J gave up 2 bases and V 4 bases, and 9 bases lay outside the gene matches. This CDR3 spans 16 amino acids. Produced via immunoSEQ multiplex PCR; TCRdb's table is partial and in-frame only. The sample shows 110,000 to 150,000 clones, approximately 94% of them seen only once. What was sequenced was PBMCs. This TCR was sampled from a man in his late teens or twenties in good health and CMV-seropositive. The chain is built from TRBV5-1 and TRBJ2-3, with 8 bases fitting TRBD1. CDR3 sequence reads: CASSTRQGSLTDTQYF. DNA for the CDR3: TGCGCCAGCAGCACCCGACAGGGGTCCCTCACAGATACGCAGTATTTT.